The rows below give T cell receptor beta chains drawn from one sample of a study of technical replicates of blood from several donors. Data came from immunoSEQ multiplex PCR; TCRdb stores just in-frame clones and leaves some out. Here the sample spans tens of thousands of clones, 95% to 98% being singletons. Material for sequencing was T cells isolated from PBMCs. All receptors derive from a human donor in good health. Both conserved end residues are trimmed from each CDR3. The D gene is left open where the match is weak. Clone size is given for some rows only: seen once, a few or many times, or a class if the clone is expanded.

TRBV9	TRBJ1-2	-	-	ASSVDGGVHYGYT
TRBV28	TRBJ1-5	once	-	ASSLTGTQPQH
TRBV27	TRBJ2-2	-	TRBD1	ASSQRTGYTGELF
TRBV5-4	TRBJ1-4	-	-	ASSFRSENEKLF
TRBV13	TRBJ2-7	-	-	ASSLPGAYEQY
TRBV6-6	TRBJ2-1	-	TRBD2	ASVASGSGYNEQF
TRBV27	TRBJ2-7	-	TRBD1	ASSLDRGLDEQY
TRBV13	TRBJ1-2	-	-	ASSSTQGANNYGYT
TRBV6-6	TRBJ2-7	once	-	ASSRGQSYEQY
TRBV12-5	TRBJ2-5	-	-	ASGWGPGKETQY
TRBV11-3	TRBJ2-7	-	TRBD1	ASSFGTDYEQY
TRBV9	TRBJ2-5	-	TRBD1	ASSGGTGGSETQY
TRBV5-1	TRBJ2-1	-	TRBD2	ASSLEGPGLAGAYNEQF
TRBV6-1	TRBJ2-7	-	-	ASRGYTYEQY
TRBV4-1	TRBJ2-7	-	-	ASSPPGKSYEQY
TRBV29-1	TRBJ2-5	-	TRBD2	SASLAGVGETQY
TRBV5-4	TRBJ2-7	-	TRBD2	ASSPGLAGEVFV